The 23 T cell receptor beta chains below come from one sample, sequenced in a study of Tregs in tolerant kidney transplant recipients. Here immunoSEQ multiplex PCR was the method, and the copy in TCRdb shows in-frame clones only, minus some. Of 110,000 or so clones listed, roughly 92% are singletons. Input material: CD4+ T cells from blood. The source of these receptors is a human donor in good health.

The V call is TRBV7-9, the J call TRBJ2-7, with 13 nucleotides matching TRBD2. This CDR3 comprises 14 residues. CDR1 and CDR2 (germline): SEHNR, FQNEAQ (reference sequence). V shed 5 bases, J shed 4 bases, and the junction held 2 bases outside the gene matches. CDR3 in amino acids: CASSRTSGSYEQYF. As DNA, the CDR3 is TGTGCCAGCAGCCGGACTAGCGGGAGTTACGAGCAGTACTTC.

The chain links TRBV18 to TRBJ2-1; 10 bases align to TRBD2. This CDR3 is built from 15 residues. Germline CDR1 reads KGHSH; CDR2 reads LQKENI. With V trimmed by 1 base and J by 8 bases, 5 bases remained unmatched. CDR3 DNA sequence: TGTGCCAGCTCACCACTAACTAGCGGGATCTATGAGCAGTTCTTC. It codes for CASSPLTSGIYEQFF. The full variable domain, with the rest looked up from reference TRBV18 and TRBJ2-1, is NAGVMQNPRHLVRRRGQEARLRCSPMKGHSHVYWYRQLPEEGLKFMVYLQKENIIDESGMPKERFSAEFPKEGPSILRIQQVVRGDSAAYFCASSPLTSGIYEQFFGPGTRLTVL.

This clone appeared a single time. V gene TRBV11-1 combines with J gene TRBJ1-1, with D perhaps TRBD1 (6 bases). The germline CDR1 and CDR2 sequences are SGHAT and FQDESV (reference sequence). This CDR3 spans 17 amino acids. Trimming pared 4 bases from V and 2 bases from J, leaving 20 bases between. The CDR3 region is CASSSILQGGTNTEAFF. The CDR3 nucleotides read TGTGCCAGCAGCTCGATTTTGCAGGGAGGGACAAACACTGAAGCTTTCTTT.

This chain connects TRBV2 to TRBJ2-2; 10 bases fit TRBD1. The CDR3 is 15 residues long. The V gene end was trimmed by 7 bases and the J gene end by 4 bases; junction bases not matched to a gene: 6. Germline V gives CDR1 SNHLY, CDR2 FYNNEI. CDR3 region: CASNPGQGGTGELFF. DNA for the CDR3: TGTGCCAGCAACCCAGGACAGGGGGGCACCGGGGAGCTGTTTTTT.

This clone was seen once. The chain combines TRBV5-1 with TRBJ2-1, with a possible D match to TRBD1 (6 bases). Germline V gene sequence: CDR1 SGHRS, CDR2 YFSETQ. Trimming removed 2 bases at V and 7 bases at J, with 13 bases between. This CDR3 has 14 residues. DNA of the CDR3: TGCGCCAGCAGCTTCAGGGCAGGGGTGAATGAGCAGTTCTTC. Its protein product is CASSFRAGVNEQFF.

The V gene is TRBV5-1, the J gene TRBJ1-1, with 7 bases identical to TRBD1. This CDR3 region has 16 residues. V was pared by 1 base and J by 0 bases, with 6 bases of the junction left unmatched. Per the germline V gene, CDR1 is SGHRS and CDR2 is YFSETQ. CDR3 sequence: CASSLNLGGVNTEAFF. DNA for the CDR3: TGCGCCAGCAGCTTGAACCTAGGGGGCGTGAACACTGAAGCTTTCTTT.

This CDR3 is CAWSIQGVGYTF. CDR3 nucleotides: TGTGCCTGGAGTATACAGGGAGTCGGCTACACCTTC. J is TRBJ1-2 and V is TRBV30, with D possibly being TRBD1 (6 bases). Trimming took off 2 bases at V and 8 bases at J, with 12 bases between the two ends. Germline CDR1 and CDR2: GTSNPN and SVGIG (reference sequence). This CDR3 region has 12 residues.

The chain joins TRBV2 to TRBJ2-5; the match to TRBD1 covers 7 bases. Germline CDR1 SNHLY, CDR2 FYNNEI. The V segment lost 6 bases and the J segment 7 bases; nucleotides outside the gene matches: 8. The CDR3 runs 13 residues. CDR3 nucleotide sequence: TGTGCCAGCAGGCCGGACAGGTCTGGGACCCAGTACTTC. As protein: CASRPDRSGTQYF.

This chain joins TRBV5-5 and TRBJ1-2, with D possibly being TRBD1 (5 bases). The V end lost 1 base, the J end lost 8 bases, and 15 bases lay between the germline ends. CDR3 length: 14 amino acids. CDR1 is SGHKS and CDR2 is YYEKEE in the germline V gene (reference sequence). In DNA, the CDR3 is TGTGCCAGCAGCTTGTGGGAGGGGCTATCAGGCTACACCTTC. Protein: CASSLWEGLSGYTF.

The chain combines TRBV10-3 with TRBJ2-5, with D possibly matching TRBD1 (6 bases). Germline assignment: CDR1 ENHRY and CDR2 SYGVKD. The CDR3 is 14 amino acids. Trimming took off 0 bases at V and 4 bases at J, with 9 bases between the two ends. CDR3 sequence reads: CAISESSRGETQYF. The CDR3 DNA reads TGTGCCATCAGTGAGTCGTCCAGGGGAGAGACCCAGTACTTC.

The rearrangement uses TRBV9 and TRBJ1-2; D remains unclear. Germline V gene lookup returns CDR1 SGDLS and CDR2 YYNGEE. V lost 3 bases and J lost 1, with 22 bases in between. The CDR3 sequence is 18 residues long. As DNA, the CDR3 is TGTGCCAGCAGCGAAGGACCCGCGTTTGTCAATATTAACTATGGCTACACCTTC. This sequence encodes CASSEGPAFVNINYGYTF. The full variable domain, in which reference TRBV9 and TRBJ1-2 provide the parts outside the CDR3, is DSGVTQTPKHLITATGQRVTLRCSPRSGDLSVYWYQQSLDQGLQFLIQYYNGEERAKGNILERFSAQQFPDLHSELNLSSLELGDSALYFCASSEGPAFVNINYGYTFGSGTRLTVV.

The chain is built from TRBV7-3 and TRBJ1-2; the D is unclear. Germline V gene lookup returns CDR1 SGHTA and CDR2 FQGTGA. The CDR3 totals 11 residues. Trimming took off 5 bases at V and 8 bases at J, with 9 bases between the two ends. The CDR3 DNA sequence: TGTGCCAGCAGCGGGCTTCGGGGCTACACCTTC. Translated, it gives CASSGLRGYTF.

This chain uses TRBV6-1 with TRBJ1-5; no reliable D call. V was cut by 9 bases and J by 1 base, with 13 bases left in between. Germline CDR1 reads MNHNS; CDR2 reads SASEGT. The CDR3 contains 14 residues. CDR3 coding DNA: TGTGCCAGTCAGGAAGTCCTGAGCAATCAGCCCCAGCATTTT. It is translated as CASQEVLSNQPQHF.

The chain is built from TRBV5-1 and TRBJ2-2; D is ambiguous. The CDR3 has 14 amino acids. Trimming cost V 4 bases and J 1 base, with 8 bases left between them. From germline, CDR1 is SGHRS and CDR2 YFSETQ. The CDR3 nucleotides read TGCGCCAGCAGCCCCGCCGGGAACACCGGGGAGCTGTTTTTT. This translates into CASSPAGNTGELFF.

The DNA for the CDR3 is TGTGCCAGCGAGGGGGCCCAGGGAGCTTTCTTT. Amino acids: CASEGAQGAFF. The genes are TRBV21-1 and TRBJ1-1; the table's D call, TRBD1, was not checked against the DNA. TRBV21-1 is given as a pseudogene. The CDR3 runs to 11 residues.

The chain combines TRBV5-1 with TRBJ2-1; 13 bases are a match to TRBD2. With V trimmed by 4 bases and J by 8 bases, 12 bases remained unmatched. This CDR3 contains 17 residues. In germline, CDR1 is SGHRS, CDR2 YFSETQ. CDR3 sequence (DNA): TGCGCCAGCAGCCGCCTTGGGACTAGCGGGGTAGAGGATGAGCAGTTCTTC. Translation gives CASSRLGTSGVEDEQFF.

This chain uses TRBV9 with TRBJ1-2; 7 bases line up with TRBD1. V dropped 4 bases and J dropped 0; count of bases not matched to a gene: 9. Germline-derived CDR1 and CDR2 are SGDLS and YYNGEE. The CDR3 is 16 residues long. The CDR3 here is CASSFDDRVPNYGYTF. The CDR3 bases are TGTGCCAGCAGCTTCGATGACAGGGTGCCTAACTATGGCTACACCTTC.

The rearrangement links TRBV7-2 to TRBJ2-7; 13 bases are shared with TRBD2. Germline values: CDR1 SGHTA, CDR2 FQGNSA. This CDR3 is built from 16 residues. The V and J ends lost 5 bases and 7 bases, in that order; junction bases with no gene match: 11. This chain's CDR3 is CASSPPGLAGKGEQYF. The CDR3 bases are TGTGCCAGCAGCCCTCCGGGACTAGCGGGAAAGGGGGAGCAGTACTTC.

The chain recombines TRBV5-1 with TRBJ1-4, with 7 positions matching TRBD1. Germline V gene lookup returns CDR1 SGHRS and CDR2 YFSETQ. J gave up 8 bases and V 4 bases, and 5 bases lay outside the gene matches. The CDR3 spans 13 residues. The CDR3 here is CASSLQGREKLFF. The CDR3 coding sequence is TGCGCCAGCAGCCTACAGGGGAGGGAAAAACTGTTTTTT.

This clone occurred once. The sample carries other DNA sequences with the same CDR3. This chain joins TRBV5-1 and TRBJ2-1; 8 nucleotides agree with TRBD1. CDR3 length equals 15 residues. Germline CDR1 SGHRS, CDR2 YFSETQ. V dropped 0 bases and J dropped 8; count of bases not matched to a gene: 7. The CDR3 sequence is CASSLVGQGFDEQFF. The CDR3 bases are TGCGCCAGCAGCTTGGTCGGACAGGGCTTCGATGAGCAGTTCTTC. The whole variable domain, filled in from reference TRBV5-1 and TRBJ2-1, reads KAGVTQTPRYLIKTRGQQVTLSCSPISGHRSVSWYQQTPGQGLQFLFEYFSETQRNKGNFPGRFSGRQFSNSRSEMNVSTLELGDSALYLCASSLVGQGFDEQFFGPGTRLTVL.

DNA for the CDR3: TGTGCCAGCAGTCGGGACATTAACACAGATACGCAGTATTTT. Translating it yields CASSRDINTDTQYF. The chain combines TRBV6-4 with TRBJ2-3; tentative D call: TRBD1 (6 bases). Looked up from germline, CDR1 is MRHNA and CDR2 is SNTAGT. The V end was cut by 5 bases, the J end by 2 bases, with 11 bases between. This CDR3 has 14 residues.

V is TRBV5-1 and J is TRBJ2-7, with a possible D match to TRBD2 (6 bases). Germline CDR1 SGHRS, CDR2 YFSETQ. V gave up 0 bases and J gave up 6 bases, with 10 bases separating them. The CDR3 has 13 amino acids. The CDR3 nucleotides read TGCGCCAGCAGCTTGGGGGCGGGGTCCGAGCAGTACTTC. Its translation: CASSLGAGSEQYF.

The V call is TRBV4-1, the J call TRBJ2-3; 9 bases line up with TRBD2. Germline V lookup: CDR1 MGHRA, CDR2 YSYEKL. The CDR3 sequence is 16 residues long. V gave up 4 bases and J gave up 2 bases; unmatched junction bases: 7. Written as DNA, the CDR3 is TGCGCCAGCAGCCGACTAGCGGCAATGTACACAGATACGCAGTATTTT. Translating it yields CASSRLAAMYTDTQYF.